This TCR beta chain was retrieved from a study of cytomegalovirus exposure and HLA in healthy donors. It was healthy bone marrow donors who served as donors. Germline CDR1 is SNHLY and CDR2 is FYNNEI. V was cut by 5 bases and J by 4 bases, with 11 bases left in between. This CDR3 spans 13 amino acids. Overall study findings and caveats: Analysis was carried out at a later point, and it linked a missense DCLRE1C variant to TCR beta V- and J-gene trimming.

Primers included in the PCR were 60 Vbeta and 13 Jbeta primers. In the authors' workflow: Later analysis identified some 80 million unique TCR beta chains, about 10 million shared. TCRdb keeps only in-frame clones here, not all; method: immunoSEQ multiplex PCR. V and J calls and clone size follow that table, whereas D and trimming were derived from the DNA. The data show around 150,000 clones, approximately 80% seen once. The sample holds one count of this clone. Its antigen is still unknown. Specimen: PBMCs. The chain is built from TRBV2 and TRBJ1-2, with D possibly being TRBD1 (6 bases). The sequence was obtained from a man aged 25 to 40 in good health and CMV-seronegative. The CDR3 DNA is TGTGCCAGCAGTCTACAGGGAGCCTATGGCTACACCTTC. Amino acid sequence: CASSLQGAYGYTF.